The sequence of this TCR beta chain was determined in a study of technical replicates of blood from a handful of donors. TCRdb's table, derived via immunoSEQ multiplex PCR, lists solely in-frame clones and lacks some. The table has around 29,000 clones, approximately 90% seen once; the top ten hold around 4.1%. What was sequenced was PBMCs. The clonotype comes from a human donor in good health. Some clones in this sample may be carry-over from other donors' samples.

The CDR3 DNA sequence: TGTGCCTGGAGTGCAACGAACACCGGGGAGCTGTTTTTT. Its protein is CAWSATNTGELFF. The chain combines TRBV30 with TRBJ2-2; D not resolved. The length of the CDR3 is 13 residues. The germline CDR1 and CDR2 sequences are GTSNPN and SVGIG (reference sequence). Between the trimmed V and J ends, which lost 1 base and 0 bases, there was a span of 3 bases.